This T cell receptor (beta chain) came from a study of T cell responses to AZD1222 COVID-19 vaccine. Study-wide points: Samples come after the peak T cell response, not at day 14. White British donors predominated, females outnumbered males, and clonal diversity was possibly underestimated.

As for this clone: Its antigen is undetermined.

Germline assignment: CDR1 SGHNT and CDR2 YENEEA. V lost 1 base to trimming and J lost 4 bases; unmatched junction nucleotides: 2. CDR3 length: 15 residues. Profiled with immunoSEQ multiplex PCR; TCRdb holds only in-frame clones, not every one. The sample shows 95,000 to 150,000 clones, approximately 90% of them seen only once. The source of this sequence is an adult who received the AZD1222 COVID-19 vaccine. The sample was peripheral blood, taken 28 days after the second AZD1222 dose. V is TRBV11-3 and J is TRBJ2-1; 9 bases line up with TRBD2. The CDR3 bases are TGTGCCAGCAGCTTAGGCCTAGCGGGGTACAATGAGCAGTTCTTC. This encodes CASSLGLAGYNEQFF.